These 20 T cell receptor beta chains were sequenced from one sample in a study of blood T cells in healthy people across ages. Sample-barcoded 5' priming and a J-beta primer mix drove a second PCR of 7 to 11 cycles. TCRdb re-derived calls from the 5' RACE reads in MiXCR, one entry per CDR3 protein. Of 1.5 million to 2 million distinct CDR3 sequences listed, about 49% were seen once; the top ten hold about 2.1%. Sequencing input: blood. These receptors came from a woman in her forties in good health.

The chain carries TRBV6-1 and TRBJ1-2; D is undetermined. The CDR3 totals 13 residues. Trimming shortened V by 4 bases and J by 4 bases, and 10 bases separated the two germline ends. CDR1 is MNHNS, CDR2 SASEGT, per germline. DNA for the CDR3: TGTGCCAGCAGTGTGGCAGTGGCCTATGGCTACACCTTC. Translation: CASSVAVAYGYTF.

The rearrangement links TRBV7-2 to TRBJ1-5; D is ambiguous. Germline V gives CDR1 SGHTA, CDR2 FQGNSA. The CDR3 has 13 residues. Trimming pared 5 bases from V and 6 bases from J, leaving 11 bases between. CDR3 DNA sequence: TGTGCCAGCAGCGTAGTATGGGGTCAGCCCCAGCATTTT. This sequence encodes CASSVVWGQPQHF.

This chain joins TRBV5-1 and TRBJ2-3, with D perhaps TRBD2 (7 bases). The CDR3 contains 15 residues. In germline, CDR1 is SGHRS, CDR2 YFSETQ. Trimming pared 5 bases from V and 4 bases from J, leaving 17 bases between. The CDR3 sequence is CASRPEGGPADTQYF. The CDR3 nucleotides are TGCGCCAGCAGGCCAGAGGGGGGGCCAGCAGATACGCAGTATTTT.

This clonotype was recorded a few times. This chain connects TRBV12-3 or TRBV12-4 to TRBJ1-6; D gene unclear. This CDR3 region has 18 residues. V was cut by 6 bases and J by 0 bases, with 18 bases left in between. CDR3 nucleotide sequence: TGTGCCAGCAGCCCACCCGGAGCGATTAGCTCCTATAATTCACCCCTCCACTTT. Its translation is CASSPPGAISSYNSPLHF.

The rearrangement joins TRBV20-1 to TRBJ2-1; D not resolved. The last part of the DNA fits TRBJ2-7 better; the J call may be wrong. CDR3 length equals 13 residues. Germline values: CDR1 DFQATT, CDR2 SNEGSKA (reference sequence). Here the CDR3 DNA reads TGCCAGCCGACGAAAGAGTACTACAATGAGCAGTACTTC. Translation gives CQPTKEYYNEQYF.

The chain links TRBV14 to TRBJ2-3; D is possibly TRBD1 (6 bases). Deletions cut 2 bases from V and 2 bases from J, with 17 bases between. Germline V gene lookup returns CDR1 SGHDN and CDR2 FVKESK. The CDR3 runs 17 residues. The CDR3 reads CASSQKEGHRHTDTQYF. DNA of the CDR3: TGTGCCAGCAGCCAAAAAGAGGGACATCGCCACACAGATACGCAGTATTTT.

This clonotype was observed a few times. The chain carries TRBV4-3 and TRBJ2-5; TRBD1 might be the D (5 bases). The J call is doubtful: the DNA matches TRBJ2-7 better. CDR3 length: 18 residues. The germline V gene encodes CDR1 LGHNA and CDR2 YSLEER. CDR3 in amino acids: CASSQDPGTGPLPYEQYF. The CDR3 DNA reads TGCGCCAGCAGCCAAGATCCGGGTACAGGCCCCCTCCCTTACGAGCAGTACTTC.

This clonotype was recorded a few times. This chain connects TRBV20-1 to TRBJ1-2, with D possibly TRBD1 on 5 matching bases. This CDR3 has 18 residues. Trimming cost V 0 bases and J 4 bases, with 24 bases left between them. Germline V gene lookup returns CDR1 DFQATT and CDR2 SNEGSKA (reference sequence). In DNA form, the CDR3 reads TGCAGTGCTAGAGATTTTAGCCAGGGAGACTCGCAAGGCTATGGCTACACCTTC. Translating gives CSARDFSQGDSQGYGYTF.

CDR3 bases: TGCGCCAGCAGCCAAGATATGCGGGGCGGTGTTAACATTCAGTACTTC. Protein sequence: CASSQDMRGGVNIQYF. The chain carries TRBV4-3 and TRBJ2-7; D possibly corresponds to TRBD2 (6 bases). The J call is uncertain, as TRBJ2-4 better fits the DNA end. The CDR3 contains 16 residues. Germline CDR1 LGHNA, CDR2 YSLEER.

The rearrangement links TRBV29-1 to TRBJ2-1, with TRBD2 identical over 8 bases. Germline V gene lookup returns CDR1 SQVTM and CDR2 ANQGSEA. The CDR3 is 14 residues long. The V and J ends lost 2 bases and 4 bases, in that order; junction bases with no gene match: 4. The DNA of the CDR3 is TGCAGCGTTGAATTTTCGGGGGGGTACAATGAGCAGTTCTTC. Its protein product is CSVEFSGGYNEQFF.

The chain uses TRBV10-3 and TRBJ2-5; 8 positions agree with TRBD2. CDR1 is ENHRY, CDR2 SYGVKD, per germline. The CDR3 runs to 15 residues. The J segment lost 10 bases and the V segment lost 4 bases, leaving 14 bases of the junction unmatched. Here the CDR3 DNA reads TGTGCCATCAGTGTTGAAGCGGGGGTTTGCCGTAACCAGTACTTC. Translated: CAISVEAGVCRNQYF.

The V and J genes are TRBV7-2 and TRBJ1-1; 8 bases fit TRBD1. With V trimmed by 0 bases and J by 10 bases, 10 bases remained unmatched. There are 15 residues in the CDR3. The germline CDR1 and CDR2 sequences are SGHTA and FQGNSA. The CDR3 protein is CASSLARGQGAGAFF. Here the CDR3 DNA reads TGTGCCAGCAGCTTAGCGCGTGGGCAGGGGGCGGGAGCTTTCTTT. Drawing the rest from reference TRBV7-2 and TRBJ1-1, the complete variable domain is GAGVSQSPSNKVTEKGKDVELRCDPISGHTALYWYRQSLGQGLEFLIYFQGNSAPDKSGLPSDRFSAERTGGSVSTLTIQRTQQEDSAVYLCASSLARGQGAGAFFGQGTRLTVV.

J is TRBJ2-3 and V is TRBV7-2; D not resolved. This CDR3 has 14 amino acids. V lost 5 bases to trimming and J lost 0 bases, with 9 bases between them. Germline V gene sequence: CDR1 SGHTA, CDR2 FQGNSA. CDR3 amino acids: CASSHGSSTDTQYF. The CDR3 DNA follows: TGTGCCAGCAGCCACGGTTCTAGCACAGATACGCAGTATTTT.

The chain carries TRBV20-1 and TRBJ1-2, with no clear D. Germline lookup yields CDR1 DFQATT and CDR2 SNEGSKA (reference sequence). Trimming removed 3 bases at V and 7 bases at J, with 12 bases between. This CDR3 region has 12 residues. CDR3 in amino acids: CSASWSDGGYTF. CDR3 sequence (DNA): TGCAGTGCTAGTTGGTCTGACGGTGGCTACACCTTC.

Notes on this clonotype: One junction end does not reproduce the germline sequence, and a read error may be involved. The chain carries TRBV6-5 and TRBJ2-1; D is ambiguous. CDR1 and CDR2 from the germline V gene are MNHEY and SVGAGI. The CDR3 is 16 amino acids. CDR3: CASSHSSVGYYNEQFF. The DNA of the CDR3 is TGTGCCAGCAGTCACTCCAGCGTGGGATACTACAATGAGCAGTTCTTC.

This clonotype was observed a few times. The V gene is TRBV27, the J gene TRBJ2-1; 11 nucleotides agree with TRBD2. The length of the CDR3 is 15 residues. CDR1 is MNHEY and CDR2 is SMNVEV in the germline V gene (reference sequence). The J segment lost 5 bases and the V segment lost 5 bases, leaving 5 bases of the junction unmatched. The CDR3 sequence is CASSDLAGGDNEQFF. The CDR3 nucleotides read TGTGCCAGCAGTGACCTAGCGGGGGGTGACAATGAGCAGTTCTTC.

The chain is built from TRBV20-1 and TRBJ1-2; 7 bases match TRBD1. The trim removed 3 bases at V and 7 bases at J, leaving 8 bases unmatched. Germline V gene sequence: CDR1 DFQATT, CDR2 SNEGSKA (reference sequence). This CDR3 contains 13 residues. The CDR3 DNA reads TGCAGTGCTAGGGGAACAGGGGCTGGTGGCTACACCTTC. This encodes CSARGTGAGGYTF.

This chain links TRBV12-3 or TRBV12-4 with TRBJ2-5; possible D gene TRBD1, 6 bases. The CDR3 has 15 residues. V lost 3 bases and J 11 bases, leaving 22 bases between the germline ends. CDR3 region: CASSLNRDPYNEQYF. The DNA for the CDR3 is TGTGCCAGCAGTTTGAACAGGGATCCCTACAATGAGCAGTACTTC.

The table lists this clonotype with a few counts. The V and J genes are TRBV24-1 and TRBJ2-3, with D unclear. Trimming stripped 5 bases from V and 0 bases from J, with 11 bases between. The CDR3 length is 15 residues. Germline V gene lookup returns CDR1 KGHDR and CDR2 SFDVKD. The CDR3 DNA follows: TGTGCCACCAGTGCTAGATCCACTAGCACAGATACGCAGTATTTT. Protein product: CATSARSTSTDTQYF.

The chain recombines TRBV20-1 with TRBJ1-2; the D gene is possibly TRBD1 (6 bases). This CDR3 contains 13 residues. Per the germline V gene, CDR1 is DFQATT and CDR2 is SNEGSKA (reference sequence). Between the trimmed V and J ends, which lost 2 bases and 6 bases, there was a span of 13 bases. CDR3 sequence reads: CSARQQGRNGYTF. DNA for the CDR3: TGCAGTGCTAGACAACAGGGTCGAAATGGCTACACCTTC.